This T cell receptor (beta chain) comes out of a study of T-cell reconstitution after alpha-beta-depleted transplantation in children. General study points: Surviving recipient T cells and intrathymic progenitors accounted for some patients' high TCRbeta diversity at day 60. Among T cells one year after transplant, newly produced cells accounted for most counts and diversity.

Points on this clonotype: Its antigen is not identified.

Preparing the TCRbeta library involved the use of unique molecular identifiers. Using its own MiXCR run on the PCR reads, TCRdb lists one record per CDR3 protein. The data show over 100,000 distinct CDR3 sequences, under 13% seen once. Germline V lookup: CDR1 DFQATT, CDR2 SNEGSKA (reference sequence). Trimming removed 0 bases at V and 11 bases at J, with 21 bases between. The CDR3 contains 15 residues. The sample in question was PBMCs, obtained before TCRalphabeta/CD19-depleted stem cell transplant. The TCR was taken from a boy between 2 and 10 years old with acute lymphoblastic leukemia, due to receive a stem cell transplant. V and J are TRBV20-1 and TRBJ2-3; D might be TRBD2 (5 bases). The CDR3 DNA reads as TGCAGTGCTAGAGATCTGACTATAAACCCCCACGAGCAGTATTTT. This translates into CSARDLTINPHEQYF.